This passage covers 30 T cell receptor beta chains from one sample sequenced in a study of brain T cells in children with intractable seizures. The protocol was immunoSEQ multiplex PCR, while the TCRdb copy is restricted to in-frame clones and leaves out a portion. The data contain 75,000 to 80,000 clones, more than 85% of them singletons. The sequenced sample was peripheral blood, obtained at surgery. The receptors were gathered from a boy in the first two years of life with tuberous sclerosis and intractable seizures.

The chain joins TRBV11-3 to TRBJ1-3; TRBD1 is a possible D gene (6 bases). This CDR3 has 15 residues. Germline CDR1 is SGHNT and CDR2 is YENEEA. V lost 3 bases and J 4 bases, leaving 13 bases between the germline ends. DNA for the CDR3: TGTGCCAGCAGCTTCAGGGGAATGTCCGGAAACACCATATATTTT. Its protein is CASSFRGMSGNTIYF.

The genes are TRBV6-6 and TRBJ1-2; D is undetermined. The CDR3 totals 11 residues. The germline V gene encodes CDR1 MNHNY and CDR2 SVGAGI (reference sequence). V was cut by 10 bases and J by 6 bases, with 12 bases left in between. The CDR3 DNA sequence: TGTGCCACCCGGACCTATGATGGCTACACCTTC. Its translation is CATRTYDGYTF.

V is TRBV4-1 and J is TRBJ2-2, with D unclear. The CDR3 is 17 residues long. Looked up from germline, CDR1 is MGHRA and CDR2 is YSYEKL. V lost 0 bases, J lost 2 bases, and 13 bases lay in between. The DNA of the CDR3 is TGCGCCAGCAGCCAAGATCCTCCCCTATCCAACACCGGGGAGCTGTTTTTT. This gives the protein CASSQDPPLSNTGELFF.

V and J are TRBV29-1 and TRBJ1-2; 7 nucleotides line up with TRBD1. The CDR3 has 13 residues. Germline V CDR1 and CDR2: SQVTM, ANQGSEA. Trimming removed 4 bases from V and 0 bases from J; junction bases left unmatched: 2. DNA of the CDR3: TGCAGCGTTGGGGACAGTTCTAACTATGGCTACACCTTC. Protein product: CSVGDSSNYGYTF. The whole variable domain, remainder taken from reference TRBV29-1 and TRBJ1-2, is SAVISQKPSRDICQRGTSLTIQCQVDSQVTMMFWYRQQPGQSLTLIATANQGSEATYESGFVIDKFPISRPNLTFSTLTVSNMSPEDSSIYLCSVGDSSNYGYTFGSGTRLTVV.

The chain couples TRBV29-1 to TRBJ2-1, with D hard to call. The V gene lost 4 bases and the J gene lost 6 bases, with 4 bases spanning the gap. CDR1 SQVTM and CDR2 ANQGSEA come from the germline V gene. The CDR3 contains 10 residues. The CDR3 is CSVVSNEQFF. CDR3 bases: TGCAGCGTTGTTTCCAATGAGCAGTTCTTC.

The V gene is TRBV5-1, the J gene TRBJ1-4; TRBD1 agrees at 9 bases. Germline V gene sequence: CDR1 SGHRS, CDR2 YFSETQ. The CDR3 covers 16 residues. V lost 3 bases, J lost 6 bases, and 9 bases stayed unmatched. The CDR3 loop is CASSSREQGAHEKLFF. Written as DNA, the CDR3 is TGCGCCAGCAGCTCCCGCGAACAGGGGGCCCATGAAAAACTGTTTTTT.

This rearrangement joins TRBV24-1 to TRBJ1-3; 7 positions agree with TRBD1. Germline V CDR1 and CDR2: KGHDR, SFDVKD. V shed 3 bases and J 4 bases; nucleotides not matched to a gene: 2. The CDR3 totals 14 residues. CDR3: CATSDTGEGNTIYF. CDR3 nucleotide sequence: TGTGCCACCAGTGATACAGGGGAAGGAAACACCATATATTTT.

This clone was seen just once. The chain uses TRBV2 and TRBJ1-1; D might be TRBD1 (5 bases). Trimming stripped 3 bases from V and 5 bases from J, with 10 bases between. This CDR3 is 13 amino acids long. The germline gives CDR1 SNHLY, CDR2 FYNNEI. The CDR3 loop reads CASSELGGTEAFF. The CDR3 DNA is TGTGCCAGCAGTGAGCTCGGGGGGACTGAAGCTTTCTTT.

The table lists this clone with a count of one. CDR3 bases: TGTGCCAGCAGCTTTGATCGGACCCATAACACAGATACGCAGTATTTT. Residues: CASSFDRTHNTDTQYF. V gene TRBV12-1 combines with J gene TRBJ2-3. TRBV12-1 is a documented pseudogene. This CDR3 spans 16 amino acids.

The V and J genes are TRBV12-3 or TRBV12-4 and TRBJ1-2; D is perhaps TRBD1 (5 bases). V shed 1 base and J shed 5 bases, with 8 bases lying between them. The length of the CDR3 is 13 residues. The CDR3 coding sequence is TGTGCCAGCAGTTTAGTTGAGGGGTATGGCTACACCTTC. Encoded protein: CASSLVEGYGYTF.

This chain connects TRBV7-6 to TRBJ1-5; D unresolved. The CDR3 loop spans 11 amino acids. V lost 1 base and J 7 bases, leaving 2 bases between the germline ends. Germline CDR1 reads SGHVS; CDR2 reads FNYEAQ. The CDR3 region is CASSLVQPQHF. CDR3 DNA sequence: TGTGCCAGCAGCTTAGTCCAGCCCCAGCATTTT.

CDR3: CATSGLPAGSRAVADTQYF. As DNA, the CDR3 is TGTGCCACCAGCGGATTACCTGCAGGGTCAAGGGCGGTTGCAGATACGCAGTATTTT. This sequence joins TRBV15 and TRBJ2-3; D possibly corresponds to TRBD1 (5 bases). Germline V gene data show CDR1 as LNHNV and CDR2 as YYDKDF (reference sequence). This CDR3 is 19 amino acids long. V was cut by 5 bases and J by 4 bases, with 28 bases left in between.

The chain links TRBV30 to TRBJ2-3; 11 bases agree with TRBD2. Germline trimming cut 1 base from V and 3 bases from J; bases unmatched to any gene: 3. This CDR3 is built from 15 residues. Germline loops: CDR1 GTSNPN, CDR2 SVGIG (reference sequence). DNA for the CDR3: TGTGCCTGGAGTGATATAGCGGGGGGGACAGATACGCAGTATTTT. Protein sequence: CAWSDIAGGTDTQYF.

The rearrangement joins TRBV5-4 to TRBJ2-3, with D unresolved. The V and J ends lost 4 bases and 2 bases respectively, with 14 bases between them. CDR1 is SGHNT and CDR2 is YYREEE in the germline V gene (reference sequence). This CDR3 is 15 amino acids long. CDR3: CASSHDRGFTDTQYF. The CDR3 DNA is TGTGCCAGCAGCCATGACCGAGGATTCACAGATACGCAGTATTTT. The variable domain in full, completed from reference TRBV5-4 and TRBJ2-3, reads ETGVTQSPTHLIKTRGQQVTLRCSSQSGHNTVSWYQQALGQGPQFIFQYYREEENGRGNFPPRFSGLQFPNYSSELNVNALELDDSALYLCASSHDRGFTDTQYFGPGTRLTVL.

The chain is built from TRBV28 and TRBJ1-2; 8 bases are shared with TRBD1. The V gene end was trimmed by 2 bases and the J gene end by 4 bases; junction bases not matched to a gene: 3. The CDR3 is made up of 14 amino acids. Germline CDR1 is MDHEN and CDR2 is SYDVKM. In nucleotides, the CDR3 is TGTGCCAGCAGTTTAGACAGGGGCGGCTATGGCTACACCTTC. Amino acids: CASSLDRGGYGYTF.

CDR3 in amino acids: CASSNPPQLAGLAKNIQYF. The CDR3 region has the DNA TGTGCCAGCAGCAACCCACCCCAGCTAGCGGGTCTAGCCAAAAACATTCAGTACTTC. V and J are TRBV7-2 and TRBJ2-4, with 8 bases aligning to TRBD2. CDR1 is SGHTA and CDR2 is FQGNSA in the germline V gene. Germline trimming cut 5 bases from V and 0 bases from J; bases unmatched to any gene: 15. CDR3 length equals 19 residues.

The chain carries TRBV4-1 and TRBJ2-3; 9 bases are a match to TRBD2. The CDR3 totals 14 residues. The V gene's germline CDR1 is MGHRA and CDR2 YSYEKL. V shed 2 bases and J 9 bases; nucleotides not matched to a gene: 6. CDR3 DNA sequence: TGCGCCAGCAGCCAATCTAAGGGACTAGCAACGCAGTATTTT. Its translation is CASSQSKGLATQYF.

This clone was found once. The rearrangement joins TRBV30 to TRBJ1-1, with 8 bases aligning to TRBD1. Germline loops: CDR1 GTSNPN, CDR2 SVGIG (reference sequence). V shed 8 bases, J shed 5 bases, and the junction held 7 bases outside the gene matches. The CDR3 runs 12 residues. Here the CDR3 reads CARRQGNTEAFF. CDR3 in DNA: TGTGCCCGTAGACAGGGGAATACTGAAGCTTTCTTT.

V is TRBV29-1 and J is TRBJ1-2; D is unclear. The germline CDR1 and CDR2 sequences are SQVTM and ANQGSEA. Deletions cut 3 bases from V and 0 bases from J, with 5 bases between. There are 12 residues in the CDR3. The chain's CDR3 is CSVENTNYGYTF. CDR3 nucleotide sequence: TGCAGCGTTGAGAATACTAACTATGGCTACACCTTC.

The CDR3 DNA reads TGTGCCAGCAGCCCCCCCTTATCACAGCCACCCTACGAGCAGTACTTC. Protein sequence: CASSPPLSQPPYEQYF. The rearrangement links TRBV7-9 to TRBJ2-7, with D hard to call. Germline CDR1 SEHNR, CDR2 FQNEAQ (reference sequence). Trimming shortened V by 5 bases and J by 2 bases, and 19 bases separated the two germline ends. There are 16 residues in the CDR3.

The chain uses TRBV7-9 and TRBJ1-2; tentative D call: TRBD1 (6 bases). V dropped 2 bases and J dropped 4 bases, with 17 bases sitting between them. The CDR3 spans 16 residues. From germline, CDR1 is SEHNR and CDR2 FQNEAQ (reference sequence). The CDR3 sequence is CASSLISPRTAYGYTF. Written as DNA, the CDR3 is TGTGCCAGCAGCTTAATCTCTCCCAGGACAGCCTATGGCTACACCTTC. The full variable domain, its missing parts supplied by reference TRBV7-9 and TRBJ1-2, is DTGVSQNPRHKITKRGQNVTFRCDPISEHNRLYWYRQTLGQGPEFLTYFQNEAQLEKSRLLSDRFSAERPKGSFSTLEIQRTEQGDSAMYLCASSLISPRTAYGYTFGSGTRLTVV.

The chain employs TRBV24-1 and TRBJ2-3; TRBD1 is a possible D gene (6 bases). Germline CDR1 KGHDR, CDR2 SFDVKD. The CDR3 length is 15 residues. Between the trimmed V and J ends, which lost 5 bases and 2 bases, there was a span of 13 bases. CDR3 sequence: CATSVARGNTDTQYF. The CDR3 nucleotides are TGTGCCACCAGTGTAGCGAGGGGGAACACAGATACGCAGTATTTT.

V is TRBV10-3 and J is TRBJ2-3; 8 bases align to TRBD2. The CDR3 covers 18 residues. V gave up 1 base and J gave up 2 bases; unmatched junction bases: 11. Germline CDR1 and CDR2: ENHRY and SYGVKD. The CDR3 DNA reads as TGTGCCATCAGTGAGTACGGCGGCGGGGGGCCGACCACAGATACGCAGTATTTT. It translates to CAISEYGGGGPTTDTQYF.

V gene TRBV10-3 combines with J gene TRBJ2-7; 8 bases map to TRBD2. The CDR3 loop spans 15 amino acids. V gave up 3 bases and J gave up 1 base; unmatched junction bases: 5. CDR1 ENHRY and CDR2 SYGVKD come from the germline V gene. CDR3 amino acids: CAISDASGLSYEQYF. The CDR3 DNA is TGTGCCATCAGTGACGCTAGCGGGCTTTCCTACGAGCAGTACTTC.

This clone has a single count. V is TRBV13 and J is TRBJ1-2; the D gene is possibly TRBD1 (6 bases). CDR1 is PRHDT and CDR2 is FYEKMQ in the germline V gene (reference sequence). Trimming removed 5 bases from V and 4 bases from J, with 20 bases in between. The length of the CDR3 is 16 residues. This CDR3 reads CASSPQQGGSAYGYTF. Written as DNA, the CDR3 is TGTGCCAGCAGCCCCCAACAGGGAGGGAGTGCCTATGGCTACACCTTC.

This clone has a single count. The chain couples TRBV28 to TRBJ1-6, with a possible D match to TRBD1 (6 bases). The CDR3 length is 17 residues. The germline V and J ends were trimmed by 5 bases and 7 bases, with 21 bases remaining between them. Germline lookup yields CDR1 MDHEN and CDR2 SYDVKM. The CDR3 nucleotides read TGTGCCAGCAGTATACAACAGGGAACGTCTATGAATTCACCCCTCCACTTT. Translation: CASSIQQGTSMNSPLHF.

The chain carries TRBV10-1 and TRBJ2-1; D is perhaps TRBD1 or TRBD2 (5 bases each). Germline V gene sequence: CDR1 WNHNN, CDR2 SYGVQD (reference sequence). CDR3 length equals 17 residues. Trimming cost V 0 bases and J 7 bases, with 19 bases left between them. The CDR3 sequence: CASSESTPGVGENEQFF. The CDR3 DNA sequence: TGCGCCAGCAGTGAGTCGACTCCAGGAGTAGGGGAGAATGAGCAGTTCTTC.

The chain carries TRBV5-4 and TRBJ2-7; a weak D match, TRBD1 (5 bases). V was clipped by 3 bases and J by 4 bases, with 11 bases between them. Germline lookup yields CDR1 SGHNT and CDR2 YYREEE (reference sequence). This CDR3 has 13 amino acids. The CDR3 reads CASSYRFSYEQYF. The CDR3 DNA sequence: TGTGCCAGCAGCTACAGGTTTAGTTACGAGCAGTACTTC. Full variable domain (remainder filled in from reference TRBV5-4 and TRBJ2-7): ETGVTQSPTHLIKTRGQQVTLRCSSQSGHNTVSWYQQALGQGPQFIFQYYREEENGRGNFPPRFSGLQFPNYSSELNVNALELDDSALYLCASSYRFSYEQYFGPGTRLTVT.

The chain couples TRBV27 to TRBJ1-2; no clear D. This CDR3 spans 13 amino acids. Germline V CDR1 and CDR2: MNHEY, SMNVEV (reference sequence). Trimming stripped 2 bases from V and 2 bases from J, with 6 bases between. The CDR3, as DNA: TGTGCCAGCAGTTTAGAGGGCAACTATGGCTACACCTTC. Translating gives CASSLEGNYGYTF.

This clone was counted a single time. The chain is built from TRBV7-2 and TRBJ1-1; D perhaps matches TRBD1 (6 bases). V gave up 5 bases and J gave up 4 bases, with 14 bases separating them. CDR1 is SGHTA and CDR2 is FQGNSA in the germline V gene. The CDR3 has 14 residues. The CDR3 sequence: CASSEHRVGTEAFF. In DNA, the CDR3 is TGTGCCAGCAGCGAACACAGGGTAGGCACTGAAGCTTTCTTT.